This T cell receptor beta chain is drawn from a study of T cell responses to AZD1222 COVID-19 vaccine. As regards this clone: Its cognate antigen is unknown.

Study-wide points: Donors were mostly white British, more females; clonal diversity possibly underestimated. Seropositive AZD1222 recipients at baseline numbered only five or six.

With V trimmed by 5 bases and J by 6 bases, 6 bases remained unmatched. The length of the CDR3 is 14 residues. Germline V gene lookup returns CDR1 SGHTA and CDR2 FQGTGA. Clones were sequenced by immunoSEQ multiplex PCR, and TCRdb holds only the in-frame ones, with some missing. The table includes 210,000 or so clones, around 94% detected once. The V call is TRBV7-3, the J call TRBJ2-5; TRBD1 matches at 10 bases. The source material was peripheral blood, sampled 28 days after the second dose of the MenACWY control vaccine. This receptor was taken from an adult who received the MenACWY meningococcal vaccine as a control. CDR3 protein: CASSETGGGKTQYF. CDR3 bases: TGTGCCAGCAGCGAGACAGGGGGCGGGAAGACCCAGTACTTC.